This T cell receptor beta chain emerged from a study of regulatory T cells in long-lasting Graves disease. Points from the study as a whole: It was in persistent disease that TRBV28, TRBJ1-2 and TRBJ2-5 were favored.

Time point indicated: persistent/refractory GD, antithyroid drugs over 5 years with positive TRAb. The TCR library was prepared using RNA isolated from PBMCs. CDR3 size: 12 residues. Germline CDR1 is MDHEN and CDR2 is SYDVKM. Trimming took off 4 bases at V and 5 bases at J, with 6 bases between the two ends. Construction of the TCR beta libraries employed iRepertoire HTBI primers in conjunction with Arm-PCR of CDR3 regions. TCRdb recomputed calls from the multiplex PCR reads with MiXCR, one row per CDR3 protein. The table includes approximately 500,000 distinct CDR3 sequences, around a fifth detected once. At least ten counts were recorded for this clonotype. The antigen is undetermined.

The rearrangement joins TRBV28 to TRBJ1-5, with D uncertain. Specimen: peripheral blood mononuclear cells (PBMCs), collected when the disease was refractory, from a patient treated with antithyroid drugs. The TCR was taken from a female donor with Graves disease. The DNA for the CDR3 is TGTGCCAGCAGTTCAATAGATCAGCCCCAGCATTTT. This codes for CASSSIDQPQHF.